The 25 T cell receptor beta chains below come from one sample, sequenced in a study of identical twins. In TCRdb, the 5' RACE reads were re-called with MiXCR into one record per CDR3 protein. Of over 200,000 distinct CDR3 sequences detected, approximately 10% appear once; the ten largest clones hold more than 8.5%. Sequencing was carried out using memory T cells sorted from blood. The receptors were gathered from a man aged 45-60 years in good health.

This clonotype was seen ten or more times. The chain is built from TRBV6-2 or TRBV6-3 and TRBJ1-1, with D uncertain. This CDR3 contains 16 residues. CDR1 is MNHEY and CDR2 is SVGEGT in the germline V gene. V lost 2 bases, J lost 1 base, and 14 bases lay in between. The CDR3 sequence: CASSYEPAWENTEAFF. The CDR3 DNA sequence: TGTGCCAGCAGTTACGAACCGGCGTGGGAGAACACTGAAGCTTTCTTT.

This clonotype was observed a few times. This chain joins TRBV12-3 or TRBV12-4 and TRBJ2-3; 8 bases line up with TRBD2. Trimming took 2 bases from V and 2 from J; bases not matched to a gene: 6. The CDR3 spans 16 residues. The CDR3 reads CASSLRTGGTTDTQYF. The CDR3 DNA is TGTGCCAGCAGTTTACGGACGGGGGGGACCACAGATACGCAGTATTTT.

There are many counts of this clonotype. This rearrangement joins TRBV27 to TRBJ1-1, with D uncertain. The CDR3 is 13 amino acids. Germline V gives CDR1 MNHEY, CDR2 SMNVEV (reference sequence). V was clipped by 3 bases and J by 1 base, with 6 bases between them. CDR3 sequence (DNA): TGTGCCAGCAGTTTTTCAGGGAACACTGAAGCTTTCTTT. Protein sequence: CASSFSGNTEAFF.

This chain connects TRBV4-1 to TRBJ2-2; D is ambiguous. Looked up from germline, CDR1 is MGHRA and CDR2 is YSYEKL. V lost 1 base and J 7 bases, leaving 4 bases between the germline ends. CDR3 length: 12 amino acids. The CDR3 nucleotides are TGCGCCAGCAGCCAAGTTCACGGGGAGCTGTTTTTT. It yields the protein CASSQVHGELFF.

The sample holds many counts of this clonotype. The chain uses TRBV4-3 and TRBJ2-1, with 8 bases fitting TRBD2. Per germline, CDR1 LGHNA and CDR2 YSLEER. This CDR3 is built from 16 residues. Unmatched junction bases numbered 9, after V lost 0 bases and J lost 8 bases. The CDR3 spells CASSQDFGRVLDEQFF. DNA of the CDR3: TGCGCCAGCAGCCAAGATTTCGGGAGGGTCTTGGATGAGCAGTTCTTC.

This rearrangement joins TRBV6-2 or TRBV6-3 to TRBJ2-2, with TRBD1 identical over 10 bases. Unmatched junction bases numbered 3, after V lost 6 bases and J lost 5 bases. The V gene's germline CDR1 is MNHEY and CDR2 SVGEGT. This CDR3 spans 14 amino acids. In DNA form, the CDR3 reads TGTGCCAGCAGCGGACAGGGGGTTACCGGGGAGCTGTTTTTT. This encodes CASSGQGVTGELFF.

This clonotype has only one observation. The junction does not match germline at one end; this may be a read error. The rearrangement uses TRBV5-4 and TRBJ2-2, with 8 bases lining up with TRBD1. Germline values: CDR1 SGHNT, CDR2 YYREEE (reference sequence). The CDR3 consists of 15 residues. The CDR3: CASSFGTGLTAELFF. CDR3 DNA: TGTGCCAGCAGCTTCGGGACAGGCCTCACCGCGGAGCTGTTTTTT.

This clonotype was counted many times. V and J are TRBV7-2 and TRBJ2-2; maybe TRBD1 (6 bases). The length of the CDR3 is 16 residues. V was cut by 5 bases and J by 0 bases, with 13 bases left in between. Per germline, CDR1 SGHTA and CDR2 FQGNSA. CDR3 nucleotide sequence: TGTGCCAGCAGCGAACAGGGTGCTCCGAACACCGGGGAGCTGTTTTTT. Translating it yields CASSEQGAPNTGELFF.

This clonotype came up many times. CDR3 sequence: CASSGIYGYTF. The CDR3 nucleotides read TGTGCCAGCAGCGGGATCTATGGCTACACCTTC. The gene calls are TRBV6-5 and TRBJ1-2; D ambiguous. Trimming left V 6 bases short and J 4 bases short, with 6 bases between. This CDR3 is 11 amino acids long. Germline lookup yields CDR1 MNHEY and CDR2 SVGAGI.

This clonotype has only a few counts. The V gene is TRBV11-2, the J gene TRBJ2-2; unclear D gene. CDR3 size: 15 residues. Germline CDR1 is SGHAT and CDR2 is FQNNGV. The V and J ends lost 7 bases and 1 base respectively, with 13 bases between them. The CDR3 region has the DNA TGTGCCAGCAACAAAATTTGGAAGAACACCGGGGAGCTGTTTTTT. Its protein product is CASNKIWKNTGELFF.

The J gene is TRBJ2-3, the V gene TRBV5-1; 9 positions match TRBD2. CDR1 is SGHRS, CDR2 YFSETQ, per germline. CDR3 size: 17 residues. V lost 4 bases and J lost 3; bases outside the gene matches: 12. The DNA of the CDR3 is TGCGCCAGCAGCCCAGATTATGGCGGGAGGGCTACAGATACGCAGTATTTT. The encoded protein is CASSPDYGGRATDTQYF.

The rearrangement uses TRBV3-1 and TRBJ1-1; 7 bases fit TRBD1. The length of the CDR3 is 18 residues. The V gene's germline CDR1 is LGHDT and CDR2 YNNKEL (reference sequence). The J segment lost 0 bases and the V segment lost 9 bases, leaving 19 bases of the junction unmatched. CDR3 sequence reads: CARDGTKTGKGMNTEAFF. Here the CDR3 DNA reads TGTGCCAGAGACGGGACCAAGACAGGGAAGGGAATGAACACTGAAGCTTTCTTT. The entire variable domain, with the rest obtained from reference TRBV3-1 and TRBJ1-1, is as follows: DTAVSQTPKYLVTQMGNDKSIKCEQNLGHDTMYWYKQDSKKFLKIMFSYNNKELIINETVPNRFSPKSPDKAHLNLHINSLELGDSAVYFCARDGTKTGKGMNTEAFFGQGTRLTVV.

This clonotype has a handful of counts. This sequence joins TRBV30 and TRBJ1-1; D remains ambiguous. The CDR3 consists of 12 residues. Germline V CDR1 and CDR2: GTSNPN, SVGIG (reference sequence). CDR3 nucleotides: TGTGTCGTACGATTAGGAAACACTGAAGCTTTCTTT. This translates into CVVRLGNTEAFF.

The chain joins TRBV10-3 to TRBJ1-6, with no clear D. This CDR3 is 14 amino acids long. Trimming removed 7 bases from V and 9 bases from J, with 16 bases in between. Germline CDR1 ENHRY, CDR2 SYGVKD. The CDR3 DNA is TGTGCCATCACTCTGGACCAAATCGGTTCACCCCTCCACTTT. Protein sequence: CAITLDQIGSPLHF.

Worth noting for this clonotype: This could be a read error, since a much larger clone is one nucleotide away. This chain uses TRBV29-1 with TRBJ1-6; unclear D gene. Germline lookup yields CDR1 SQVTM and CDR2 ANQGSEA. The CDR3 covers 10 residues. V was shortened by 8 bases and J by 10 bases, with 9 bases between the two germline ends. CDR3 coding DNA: TGCAGCTTTGGGTTCTCACCCCTCCACTTT. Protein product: CSFGFSPLHF.

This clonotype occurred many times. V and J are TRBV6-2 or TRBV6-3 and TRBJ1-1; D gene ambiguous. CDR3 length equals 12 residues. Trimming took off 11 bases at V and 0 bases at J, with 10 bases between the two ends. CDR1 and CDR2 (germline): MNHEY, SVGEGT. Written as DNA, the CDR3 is TGTGCCGCCCTCGGTTTGAACACTGAAGCTTTCTTT. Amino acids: CAALGLNTEAFF.

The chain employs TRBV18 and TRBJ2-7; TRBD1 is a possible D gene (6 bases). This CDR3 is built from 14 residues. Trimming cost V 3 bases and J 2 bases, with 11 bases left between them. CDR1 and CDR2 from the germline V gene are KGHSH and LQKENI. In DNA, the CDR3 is TGTGCCAGCTCACCCTCGCAGGGGCCCTACGAGCAGTACTTC. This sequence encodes CASSPSQGPYEQYF.

The CDR3 nucleotides read TGTGCCAGCAGCTTAACCAGGGACTTGAACGAGCAGTACTTC. Protein sequence: CASSLTRDLNEQYF. This sequence joins TRBV7-2 and TRBJ2-7; maybe TRBD2 (6 bases). Germline CDR1 and CDR2: SGHTA and FQGNSA. The length of the CDR3 is 14 residues. Trimming stripped 2 bases from V and 5 bases from J, with 13 bases between. Variable domain in full (rest from reference TRBV7-2 and TRBJ2-7): GAGVSQSPSNKVTEKGKDVELRCDPISGHTALYWYRQSLGQGLEFLIYFQGNSAPDKSGLPSDRFSAERTGGSVSTLTIQRTQQEDSAVYLCASSLTRDLNEQYFGPGTRLTVT.

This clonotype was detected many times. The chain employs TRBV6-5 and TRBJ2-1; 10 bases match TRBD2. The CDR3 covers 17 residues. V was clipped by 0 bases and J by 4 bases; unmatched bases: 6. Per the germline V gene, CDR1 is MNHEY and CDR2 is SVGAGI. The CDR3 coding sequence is TGTGCCAGCAGTTACTCGGGGAGCGGGGGGGTATACAATGAGCAGTTCTTC. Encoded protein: CASSYSGSGGVYNEQFF.

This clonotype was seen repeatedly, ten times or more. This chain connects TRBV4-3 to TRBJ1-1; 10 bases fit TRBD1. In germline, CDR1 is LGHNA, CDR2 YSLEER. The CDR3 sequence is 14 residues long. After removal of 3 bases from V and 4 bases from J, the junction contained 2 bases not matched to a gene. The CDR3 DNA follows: TGCGCCAGCAGCCAGGACAGGGGGGTCACTGAAGCTTTCTTT. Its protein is CASSQDRGVTEAFF.

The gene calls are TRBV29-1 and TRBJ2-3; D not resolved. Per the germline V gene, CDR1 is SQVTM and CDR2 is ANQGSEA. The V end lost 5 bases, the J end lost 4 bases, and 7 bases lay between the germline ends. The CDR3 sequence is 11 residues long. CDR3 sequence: CSVMPADTQYF. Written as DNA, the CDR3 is TGCAGCGTTATGCCCGCAGATACGCAGTATTTT.

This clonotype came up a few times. The CDR3 DNA reads as TGTGCCAGCAGTCGGAGCTATCCGTACGAGCAGTACTTC. Translation: CASSRSYPYEQYF. The V gene is TRBV7-2, the J gene TRBJ2-7; no definite D call. The CDR3 has 13 residues. The germline V gene has CDR1 SGHTA and CDR2 FQGNSA. With 6 bases removed from V and 4 bases from J, the gap between germline ends came to 13 bases.

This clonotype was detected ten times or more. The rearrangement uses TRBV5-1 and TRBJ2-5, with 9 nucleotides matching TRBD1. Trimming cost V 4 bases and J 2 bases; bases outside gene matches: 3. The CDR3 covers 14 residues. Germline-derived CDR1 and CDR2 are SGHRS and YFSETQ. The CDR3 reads CASSHDRGQETQYF. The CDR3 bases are TGCGCCAGCAGCCACGACAGGGGGCAAGAGACCCAGTACTTC.

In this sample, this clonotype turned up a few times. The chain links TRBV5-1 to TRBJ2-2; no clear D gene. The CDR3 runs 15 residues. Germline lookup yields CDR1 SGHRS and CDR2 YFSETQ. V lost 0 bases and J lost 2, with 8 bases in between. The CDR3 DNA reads TGCGCCAGCAGCTTGGAGGCGATCAACACCGGGGAGCTGTTTTTT. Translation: CASSLEAINTGELFF.

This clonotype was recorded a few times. CDR3 coding DNA: TGTGCCAGCAGCGCCTCGGGACAGCCTGGAAACACCATATATTTT. Its protein product is CASSASGQPGNTIYF. The gene calls are TRBV9 and TRBJ1-3; 7 nucleotides align to TRBD1. CDR1 and CDR2 from the germline V gene are SGDLS and YYNGEE. V lost 3 bases, J lost 2 bases, and 5 bases stayed unmatched. CDR3 size: 15 residues.